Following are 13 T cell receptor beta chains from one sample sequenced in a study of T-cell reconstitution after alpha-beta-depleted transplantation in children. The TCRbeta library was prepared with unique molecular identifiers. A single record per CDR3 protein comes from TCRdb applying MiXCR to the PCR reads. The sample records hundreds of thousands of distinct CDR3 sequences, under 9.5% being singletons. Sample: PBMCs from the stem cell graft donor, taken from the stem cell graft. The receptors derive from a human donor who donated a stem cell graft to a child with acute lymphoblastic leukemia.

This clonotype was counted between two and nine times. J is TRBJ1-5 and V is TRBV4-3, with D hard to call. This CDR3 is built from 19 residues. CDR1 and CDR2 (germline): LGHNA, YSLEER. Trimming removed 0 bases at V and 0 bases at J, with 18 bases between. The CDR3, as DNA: TGCGCCAGCAGCCAAGATTTCGGTGGTGTCCCAGTTAGCAATCAGCCCCAGCATTTT. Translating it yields CASSQDFGGVPVSNQPQHF.

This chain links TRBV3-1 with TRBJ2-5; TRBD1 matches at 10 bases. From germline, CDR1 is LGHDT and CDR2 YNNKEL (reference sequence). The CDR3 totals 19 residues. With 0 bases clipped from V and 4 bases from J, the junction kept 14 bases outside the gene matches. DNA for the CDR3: TGTGCCAGCAGCCAAGAATGGGGGGTACGGACAGGGGGAAGAGAGACCCAGTACTTC. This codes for CASSQEWGVRTGGRETQYF.

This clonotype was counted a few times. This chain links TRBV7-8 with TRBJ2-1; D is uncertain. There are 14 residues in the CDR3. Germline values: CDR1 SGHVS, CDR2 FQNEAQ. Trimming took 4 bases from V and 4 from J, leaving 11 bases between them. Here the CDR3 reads CASSSLLLYNEQFF. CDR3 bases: TGTGCCAGCAGCTCGCTCCTATTATACAATGAGCAGTTCTTC.

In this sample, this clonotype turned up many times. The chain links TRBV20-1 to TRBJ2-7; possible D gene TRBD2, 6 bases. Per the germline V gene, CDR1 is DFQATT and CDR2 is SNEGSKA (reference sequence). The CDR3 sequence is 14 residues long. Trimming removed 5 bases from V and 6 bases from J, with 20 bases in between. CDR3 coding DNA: TGCAGTGCTGAGGAACCCCCGGGACTCTCCGAGCAGTACTTC. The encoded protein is CSAEEPPGLSEQYF.

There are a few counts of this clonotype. The CDR3 coding sequence is TGTGCCAGCGGACGAATTACCTACGAGCAGTACTTC. Residues: CASGRITYEQYF. The J gene is TRBJ2-7, the V gene TRBV6-5; D is unclear. CDR1 and CDR2 (germline): MNHEY, SVGAGI. CDR3 size: 12 residues. V lost 8 bases to trimming and J lost 2 bases, with 10 bases between them.

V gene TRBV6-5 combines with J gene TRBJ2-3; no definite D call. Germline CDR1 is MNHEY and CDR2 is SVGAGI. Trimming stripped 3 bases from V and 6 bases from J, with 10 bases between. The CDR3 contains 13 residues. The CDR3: CASSYSLLDTQYF. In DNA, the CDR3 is TGTGCCAGCAGTTATAGCCTACTGGATACGCAGTATTTT.

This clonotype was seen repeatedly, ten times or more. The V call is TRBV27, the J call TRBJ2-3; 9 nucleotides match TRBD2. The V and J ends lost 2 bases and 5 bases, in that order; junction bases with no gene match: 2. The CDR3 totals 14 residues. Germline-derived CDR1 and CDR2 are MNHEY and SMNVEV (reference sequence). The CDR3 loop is CASSLGTSLDTQYF. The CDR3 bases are TGTGCCAGCAGTTTAGGGACTAGCTTAGATACGCAGTATTTT.

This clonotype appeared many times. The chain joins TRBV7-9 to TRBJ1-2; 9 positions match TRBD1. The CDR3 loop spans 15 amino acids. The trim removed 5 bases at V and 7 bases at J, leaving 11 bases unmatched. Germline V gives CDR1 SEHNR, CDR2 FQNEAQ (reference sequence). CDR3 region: CASSPRTGERSGYTF. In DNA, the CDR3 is TGTGCCAGCAGCCCTCGGACAGGGGAGAGGTCTGGCTACACCTTC.

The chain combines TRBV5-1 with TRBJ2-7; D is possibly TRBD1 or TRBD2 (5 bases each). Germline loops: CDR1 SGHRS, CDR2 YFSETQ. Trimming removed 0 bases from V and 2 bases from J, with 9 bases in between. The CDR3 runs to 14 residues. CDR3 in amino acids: CASSLAGRTYEQYF. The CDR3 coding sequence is TGCGCCAGCAGCTTGGCGGGGCGAACCTACGAGCAGTACTTC.

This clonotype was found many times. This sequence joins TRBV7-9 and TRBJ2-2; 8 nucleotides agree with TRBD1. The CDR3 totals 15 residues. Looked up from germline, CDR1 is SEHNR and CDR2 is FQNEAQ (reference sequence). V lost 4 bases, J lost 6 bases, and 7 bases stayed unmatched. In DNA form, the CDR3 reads TGTGCCAGCAGCTCAACAGGGGGTAGGGCCGGGGAGCTGTTTTTT. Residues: CASSSTGGRAGELFF.

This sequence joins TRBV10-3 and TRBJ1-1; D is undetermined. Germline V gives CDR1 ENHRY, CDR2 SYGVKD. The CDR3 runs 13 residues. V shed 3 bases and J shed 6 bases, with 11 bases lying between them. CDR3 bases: TGTGCCATCAGTGATATCGGGGAGGCTGAAGCTTTCTTT. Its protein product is CAISDIGEAEAFF.

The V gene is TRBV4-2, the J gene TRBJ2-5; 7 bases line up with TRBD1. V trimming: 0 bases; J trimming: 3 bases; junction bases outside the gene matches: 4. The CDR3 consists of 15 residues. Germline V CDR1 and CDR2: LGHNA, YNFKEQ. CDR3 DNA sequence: TGTGCCAGCAGCCAAGACTCGGGACAGAAAGAGACCCAGTACTTC. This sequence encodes CASSQDSGQKETQYF.

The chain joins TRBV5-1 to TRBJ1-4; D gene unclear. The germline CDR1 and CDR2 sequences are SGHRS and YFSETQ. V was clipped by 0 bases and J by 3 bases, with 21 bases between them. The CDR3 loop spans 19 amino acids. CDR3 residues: CASSLEVGTVFGANEKLFF. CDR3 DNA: TGCGCCAGCAGCTTGGAAGTGGGTACAGTTTTTGGAGCTAATGAAAAACTGTTTTTT.